The rows below give T cell receptor beta chains drawn from one sample of a study of monozygotic twins with inflammatory bowel disease. From the 5' RACE reads, TCRdb lists one entry per CDR3 protein and no DNA. The sample totals some 200,000 distinct CDR3 sequences. Sequenced input: blood. All receptors come from a human donor with ulcerative colitis or Crohn's disease, or a healthy co-twin of an affected twin (not recorded which). Each CDR3 is given with its conserved first and last residue.

CDR3aa | j_gene | len | v_gene
CASSPSSGTYNEQFF | TRBJ2-1 | 15 | TRBV4-3
CASSPQGTGNTIYF | TRBJ1-3 | 14 | TRBV11-2
CASTFVGLSTGELFF | TRBJ2-2 | 15 | TRBV11-1
CASSLAVEGSKTQYF | TRBJ2-5 | 15 | TRBV7-2
CASSLEGTGNTEAFF | TRBJ1-1 | 15 | TRBV7-9
CASSPGQGLGGYTF | TRBJ1-2 | 14 | TRBV7-2
CASSPPGNTGELFF | TRBJ2-2 | 14 | TRBV7-9
CASGTGGLNTGELFF | TRBJ2-2 | 15 | TRBV19
CASRETRGDEQFF | TRBJ2-1 | 13 | TRBV12-3/TRBV12-4
CATSRDDGYNEQFF | TRBJ2-1 | 14 | TRBV15
CASSQGTSGGALETQYF | TRBJ2-5 | 17 | TRBV3-1
CASSFRGPKETQYF | TRBJ2-5 | 14 | TRBV7-8
CSPLGQPYEQYF | TRBJ2-7 | 12 | TRBV20-1
CAWTGVTEAFF | TRBJ1-1 | 11 | TRBV30
CASSQVGTSGTEAFF | TRBJ1-1 | 15 | TRBV3-1
CNASPQGSSYNEQFF | TRBJ2-1 | 15 | TRBV20-1
CASSEWGFYNSPLHF | TRBJ1-6 | 15 | TRBV2
CASSQDYDYGYTF | TRBJ1-2 | 13 | TRBV14
CSASLEGGRKVGTQYF | TRBJ2-3 | 16 | TRBV20-1
CASSPQRGSDEKLFF | TRBJ1-4 | 15 | TRBV7-2
CASSAQFRRDREDYGYTF | TRBJ1-2 | 18 | TRBV12-3/TRBV12-4
CSARVGTDYEQYF | TRBJ2-7 | 13 | TRBV20-1
CASRVGSGANVLTF | TRBJ2-6 | 14 | TRBV4-2
CSALGTYTGELFF | TRBJ2-2 | 13 | TRBV20-1
CASSLERGGISDTQYF | TRBJ2-3 | 16 | TRBV4-1
CASSSVQGNTEAFF | TRBJ1-1 | 14 | TRBV5-1
CASSVKHYEQYF | TRBJ2-7 | 12 | TRBV21-1
CASTGWKEQYF | TRBJ2-7 | 11 | TRBV28
CASSLLGDPRQETQYF | TRBJ2-5 | 16 | TRBV7-9
CASRFGTSSYEQYF | TRBJ2-7 | 14 | TRBV11-2
CASSPPTVRETQYF | TRBJ2-5 | 14 | TRBV5-1
CASSHRDRANTGELFF | TRBJ2-2 | 16 | TRBV9
CATTTDRAAGTQYF | TRBJ2-5 | 14 | TRBV6-6
CSANRGTYYEQYF | TRBJ2-7 | 13 | TRBV20-1
CASSLGLASILSYNEQFF | TRBJ2-1 | 18 | TRBV11-1
CASIRGQGQGGANVLTF | TRBJ2-6 | 17 | TRBV19
CASSLVWGQETQYF | TRBJ2-5 | 14 | TRBV5-1
CASSPRMGLAGGPTDTQYF | TRBJ2-3 | 19 | TRBV4-2
CSANRRGGENTGELFF | TRBJ2-2 | 16 | TRBV29-1
CAITLDGYYGYTF | TRBJ1-2 | 13 | TRBV10-3
CASSLSPGLHSYEQYF | TRBJ2-7 | 16 | TRBV7-3
CASTRTGSGNQPQHF | TRBJ1-5 | 15 | TRBV6-1
CSARTAAPGQPQHF | TRBJ1-5 | 14 | TRBV20-1
CASSVEENSPLHF | TRBJ1-6 | 13 | TRBV5-1
CASSSGTGEAYEQYF | TRBJ2-7 | 15 | TRBV5-1
CASSTGQYGHGYTF | TRBJ1-2 | 14 | TRBV2
CASSTPARSDTQYF | TRBJ2-3 | 14 | TRBV27
CASSLYEAGFEQYF | TRBJ2-7 | 14 | TRBV7-9
CASSLGPGEQFF | TRBJ2-1 | 12 | TRBV7-2
CASSLRRVSTDTQYF | TRBJ2-3 | 15 | TRBV7-8
CSVEGDKAGAGELFF | TRBJ2-2 | 15 | TRBV29-1
CASSRTGHPNQPQHF | TRBJ1-5 | 15 | TRBV18
CAIRADRASGYTF | TRBJ1-2 | 13 | TRBV10-3
CASSPWTSNNEQFF | TRBJ2-1 | 14 | TRBV12-3/TRBV12-4
CASSLVGEKTQYF | TRBJ2-3 | 13 | TRBV5-4
CASSLGGGRVESNGYTF | TRBJ1-2 | 17 | TRBV28
CASSPVGGTGTDTQYF | TRBJ2-3 | 16 | TRBV6-2/TRBV6-3